The clone carrying this TCR beta chain appeared once. The record originates from a study of OX40 agonist ivuxolimab in advanced cancers. Study summary: Patients in the trial were receiving intravenous ivuxolimab every 2 weeks, at doses of 0.01 to 10 mg/kg.

Germline CDR1 and CDR2: KGHSH and LQKENI. CDR3 length: 16 amino acids. J gave up 0 bases and V 4 bases, and 4 bases lay outside the gene matches. Data came from immunoSEQ multiplex PCR; TCRdb stores just in-frame clones and leaves some out. Of roughly 48,000 clones in the sample, roughly 84% were seen once. The receptor's source is an adult with an advanced solid tumor such as melanoma, head and neck, liver or kidney cancer. The sample here was CD4+ or CD8+ T cells sorted from blood, taken in a trial of the OX40 agonist ivuxolimab. The chain has TRBV18 and TRBJ2-1; 9 bases map to TRBD2. CDR3 nucleotides: TGTGCCAGCTCACGGGCTAGCGGGATCTCCTACAATGAGCAGTTCTTC. This translates into CASSRASGISYNEQFF. The complete variable domain, with remaining parts taken from reference TRBV18 and TRBJ2-1, reads NAGVMQNPRHLVRRRGQEARLRCSPMKGHSHVYWYRQLPEEGLKFMVYLQKENIIDESGMPKERFSAEFPKEGPSILRIQQVVRGDSAAYFCASSRASGISYNEQFFGPGTRLTVL.